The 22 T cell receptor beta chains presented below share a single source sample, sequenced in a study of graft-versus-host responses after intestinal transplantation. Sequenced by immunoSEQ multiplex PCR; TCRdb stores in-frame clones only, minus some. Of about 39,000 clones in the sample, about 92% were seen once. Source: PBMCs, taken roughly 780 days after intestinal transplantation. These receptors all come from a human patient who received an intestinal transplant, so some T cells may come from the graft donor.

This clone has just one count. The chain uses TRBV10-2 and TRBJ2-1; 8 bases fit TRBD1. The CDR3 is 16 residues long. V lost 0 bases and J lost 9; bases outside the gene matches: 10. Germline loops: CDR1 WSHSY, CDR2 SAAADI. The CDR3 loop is CASSESRLRGRTEQFF. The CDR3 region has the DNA TGCGCCAGCAGTGAGTCGAGGCTCAGGGGGCGTACTGAGCAGTTCTTC.

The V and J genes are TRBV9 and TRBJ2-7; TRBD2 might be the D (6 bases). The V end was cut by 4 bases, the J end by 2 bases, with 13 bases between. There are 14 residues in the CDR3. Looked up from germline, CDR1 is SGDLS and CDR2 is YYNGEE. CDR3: CASSPVTRPYEQYF. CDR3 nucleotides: TGTGCCAGCAGCCCGGTGACTAGACCCTACGAGCAGTACTTC.

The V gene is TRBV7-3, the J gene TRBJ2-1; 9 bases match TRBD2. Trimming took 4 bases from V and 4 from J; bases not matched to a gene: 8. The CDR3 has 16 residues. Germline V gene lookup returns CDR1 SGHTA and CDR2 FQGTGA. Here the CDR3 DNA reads TGTGCCAGCAGCTCTAGCGGGGCGGGATCTTACAATGAGCAGTTCTTC. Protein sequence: CASSSSGAGSYNEQFF.

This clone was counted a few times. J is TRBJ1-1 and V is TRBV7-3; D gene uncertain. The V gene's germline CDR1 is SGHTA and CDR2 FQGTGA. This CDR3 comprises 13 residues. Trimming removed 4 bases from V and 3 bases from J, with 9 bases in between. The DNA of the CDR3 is TGTGCCAGCAGCTCATGGGTGGACACTGAAGCTTTCTTT. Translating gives CASSSWVDTEAFF.

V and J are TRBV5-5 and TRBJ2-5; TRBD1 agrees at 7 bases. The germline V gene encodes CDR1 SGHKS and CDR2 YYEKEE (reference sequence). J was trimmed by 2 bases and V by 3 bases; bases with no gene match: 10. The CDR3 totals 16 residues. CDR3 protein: CASSSDRDKHQETQYF. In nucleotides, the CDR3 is TGTGCCAGCAGCTCCGACAGGGATAAGCATCAAGAGACCCAGTACTTC.

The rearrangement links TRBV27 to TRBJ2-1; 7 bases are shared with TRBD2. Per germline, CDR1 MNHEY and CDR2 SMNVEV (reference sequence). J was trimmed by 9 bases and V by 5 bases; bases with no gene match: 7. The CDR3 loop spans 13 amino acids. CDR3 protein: CASSLSVAGEQFF. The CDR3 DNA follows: TGTGCCAGCAGTCTCTCGGTAGCGGGTGAGCAGTTCTTC.

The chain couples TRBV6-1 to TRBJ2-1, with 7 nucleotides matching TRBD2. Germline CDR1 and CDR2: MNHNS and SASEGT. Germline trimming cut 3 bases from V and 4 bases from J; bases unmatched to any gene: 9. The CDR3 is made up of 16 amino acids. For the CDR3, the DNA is TGTGCCAGCAGTGACACCCCAACTAGCGTTTACAATGAGCAGTTCTTC. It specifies CASSDTPTSVYNEQFF.

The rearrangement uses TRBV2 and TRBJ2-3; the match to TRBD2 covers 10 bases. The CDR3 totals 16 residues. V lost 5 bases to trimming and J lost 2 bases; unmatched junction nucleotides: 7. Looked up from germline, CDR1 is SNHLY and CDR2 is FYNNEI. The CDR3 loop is CASSSLAGAVTDTQYF. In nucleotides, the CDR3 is TGTGCCAGCAGTTCTCTAGCGGGGGCTGTCACAGATACGCAGTATTTT.

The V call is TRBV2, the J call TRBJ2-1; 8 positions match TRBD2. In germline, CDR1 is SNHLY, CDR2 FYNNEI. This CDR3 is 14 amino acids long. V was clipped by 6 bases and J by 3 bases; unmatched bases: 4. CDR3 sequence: CASRQRGSYNEQFF. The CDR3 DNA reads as TGTGCCAGCAGGCAGCGGGGGAGCTACAATGAGCAGTTCTTC.

In DNA form, the CDR3 reads TGTGCCAGCAGCTTCCCCGGGACTACCCTCGGGGCGCAGTATTTT. It codes for CASSFPGTTLGAQYF. The rearrangement joins TRBV5-6 to TRBJ2-3; 7 bases line up with TRBD2. The CDR3 spans 15 residues. Germline V gene sequence: CDR1 SGHDT, CDR2 YYEEEE. The trim removed 2 bases at V and 10 bases at J, leaving 13 bases unmatched.

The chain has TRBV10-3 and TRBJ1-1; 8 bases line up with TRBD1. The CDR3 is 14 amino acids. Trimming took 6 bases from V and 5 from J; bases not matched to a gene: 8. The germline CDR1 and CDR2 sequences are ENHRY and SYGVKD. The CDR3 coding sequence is TGTGCCATCAGATCCGGGACAGGAGGGACTGAAGCTTTCTTT. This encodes CAIRSGTGGTEAFF.

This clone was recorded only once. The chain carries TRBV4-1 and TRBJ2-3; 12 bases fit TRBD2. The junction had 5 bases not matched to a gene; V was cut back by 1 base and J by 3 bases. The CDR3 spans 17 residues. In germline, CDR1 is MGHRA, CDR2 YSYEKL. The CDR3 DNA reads TGCGCCAGCAGCCAAGTGCTAGCGGGAGGGGGAACAGATACGCAGTATTTT. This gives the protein CASSQVLAGGGTDTQYF.

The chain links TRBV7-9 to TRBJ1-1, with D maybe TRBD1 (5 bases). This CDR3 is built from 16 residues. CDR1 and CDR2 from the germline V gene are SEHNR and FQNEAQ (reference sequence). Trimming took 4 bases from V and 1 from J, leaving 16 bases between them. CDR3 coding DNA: TGTGCCAGCAGCTCGTTCGGAGGACAAACGAACACTGAAGCTTTCTTT. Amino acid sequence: CASSSFGGQTNTEAFF.

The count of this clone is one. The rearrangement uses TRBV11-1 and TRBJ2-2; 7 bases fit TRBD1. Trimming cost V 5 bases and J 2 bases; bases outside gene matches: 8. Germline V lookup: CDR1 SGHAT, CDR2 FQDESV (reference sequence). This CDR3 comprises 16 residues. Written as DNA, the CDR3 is TGTGCCAGCAGCCCCTACAGGGGCGGTAACACCGGGGAGCTGTTTTTT. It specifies CASSPYRGGNTGELFF.

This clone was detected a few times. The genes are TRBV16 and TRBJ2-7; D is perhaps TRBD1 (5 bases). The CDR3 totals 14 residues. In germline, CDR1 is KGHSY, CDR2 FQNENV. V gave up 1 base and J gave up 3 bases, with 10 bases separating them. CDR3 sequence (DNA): TGTGCCAGCAGCCAATACAGGACATACTACGAGCAGTACTTC. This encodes CASSQYRTYYEQYF.

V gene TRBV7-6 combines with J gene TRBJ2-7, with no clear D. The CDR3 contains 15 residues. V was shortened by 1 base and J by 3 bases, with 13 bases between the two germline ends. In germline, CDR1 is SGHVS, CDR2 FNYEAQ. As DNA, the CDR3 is TGTGCCAGCAGCTTAGAGACGGGTAACAGCTACGAGCAGTACTTC. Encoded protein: CASSLETGNSYEQYF.

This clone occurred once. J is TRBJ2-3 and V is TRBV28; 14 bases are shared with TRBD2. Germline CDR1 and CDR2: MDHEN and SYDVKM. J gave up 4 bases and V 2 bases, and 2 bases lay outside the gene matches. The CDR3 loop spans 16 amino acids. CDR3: CASSLGLAGGSDTQYF. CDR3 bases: TGTGCCAGCAGTTTAGGACTAGCGGGAGGATCAGATACGCAGTATTTT.

The CDR3 coding sequence is TGTGCCAGCAGCATTGGGGTCGGAGGGGCCAACGTCCTGACTTTC. Its translation is CASSIGVGGANVLTF. The gene calls are TRBV11-2 and TRBJ2-6; D uncertain. Germline-derived CDR1 and CDR2 are SGHAT and FQNNGV. Trimming pared 5 bases from V and 4 bases from J, leaving 12 bases between. The CDR3 runs to 15 residues.

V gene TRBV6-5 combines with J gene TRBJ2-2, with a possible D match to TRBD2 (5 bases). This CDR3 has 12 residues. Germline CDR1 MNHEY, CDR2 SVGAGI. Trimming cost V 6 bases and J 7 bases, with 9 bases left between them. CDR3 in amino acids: CASSRLNGELFF. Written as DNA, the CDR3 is TGTGCCAGCAGCCGACTAAACGGGGAGCTGTTTTTT.

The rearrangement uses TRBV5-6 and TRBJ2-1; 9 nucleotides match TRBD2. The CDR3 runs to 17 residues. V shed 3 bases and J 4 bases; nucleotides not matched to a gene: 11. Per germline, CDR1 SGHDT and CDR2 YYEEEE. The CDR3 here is CASSWGTSLSPYNEQFF. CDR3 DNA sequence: TGTGCCAGCAGCTGGGGGACTAGCCTAAGTCCTTACAATGAGCAGTTCTTC.

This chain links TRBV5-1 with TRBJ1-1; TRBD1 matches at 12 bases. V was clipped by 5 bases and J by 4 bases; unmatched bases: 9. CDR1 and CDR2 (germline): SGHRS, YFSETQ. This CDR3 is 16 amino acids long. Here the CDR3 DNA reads TGCGCCAGCAGGTCGGGACAGGGGGCCTGGGGCACTGAAGCTTTCTTT. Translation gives CASRSGQGAWGTEAFF.

In DNA, the CDR3 is TGTGCCAGCAGTTCACATGGGTACGAGCAGTACTTC. Its protein product is CASSSHGYEQYF. The V and J genes are TRBV7-9 and TRBJ2-7; D uncertain. Germline V gene lookup returns CDR1 SEHNR and CDR2 FQNEAQ (reference sequence). V lost 6 bases and J lost 4, with 10 bases in between. The CDR3 totals 12 residues. The variable domain in full, with the rest retrieved from reference TRBV7-9 and TRBJ2-7, is DTGVSQNPRHKITKRGQNVTFRCDPISEHNRLYWYRQTLGQGPEFLTYFQNEAQLEKSRLLSDRFSAERPKGSFSTLEIQRTEQGDSAMYLCASSSHGYEQYFGPGTRLTVT.